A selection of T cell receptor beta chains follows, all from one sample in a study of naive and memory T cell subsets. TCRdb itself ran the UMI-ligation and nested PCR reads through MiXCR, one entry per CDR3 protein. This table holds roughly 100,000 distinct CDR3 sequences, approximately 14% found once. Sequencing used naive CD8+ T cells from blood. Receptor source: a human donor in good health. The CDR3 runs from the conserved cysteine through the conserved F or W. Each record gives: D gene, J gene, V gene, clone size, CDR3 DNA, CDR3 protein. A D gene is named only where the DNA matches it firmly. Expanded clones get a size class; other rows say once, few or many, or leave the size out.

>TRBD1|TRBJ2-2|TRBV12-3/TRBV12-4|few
TGTGCCAGCAGCCGGGACAGGGGACTGCTGTTTTTT
CASSRDRGLLFF
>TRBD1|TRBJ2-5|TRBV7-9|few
TGTGCCAGCAGCTTAGGGACAGGGGCGAGTGAGACCCAGTACTTC
CASSLGTGASETQYF
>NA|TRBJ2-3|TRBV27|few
TGTGCCAGCAGTCCGCGGGGCGCGGGAAGCACAGATACGCAGTATTTT
CASSPRGAGSTDTQYF
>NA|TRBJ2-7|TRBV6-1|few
TGTGCCAGCAGTCACATCCAGGGCGGCTACGAGCAGTACTTC
CASSHIQGGYEQYF
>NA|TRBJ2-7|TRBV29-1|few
TGCAGCGTTGAAGATCGCCTGGAGTTCGACGAGCAGTACTTC
CSVEDRLEFDEQYF
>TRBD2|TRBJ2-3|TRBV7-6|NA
TGTGCCAGCAGCCGCGCGGGGGGCGTAGATACGCAGTATTTT
CASSRAGGVDTQYF
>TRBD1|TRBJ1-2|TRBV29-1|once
TGCAGCGTTGAAGGGACAGGGACTAACTATGGCTACACCTTC
CSVEGTGTNYGYTF
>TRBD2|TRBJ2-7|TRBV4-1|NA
TGCGCCAGCAGCCAAGATAGGGGAGGGGCAACCTACGAGCAGTACTTC
CASSQDRGGATYEQYF
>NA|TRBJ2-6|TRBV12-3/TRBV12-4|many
TGTGCCAGCAGTCCCAAAACCAACGTCCTGACTTTC
CASSPKTNVLTF
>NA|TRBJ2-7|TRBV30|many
TGTGCCTGGAGTGATCGGATACACTACGAGCAGTACTTC
CAWSDRIHYEQYF
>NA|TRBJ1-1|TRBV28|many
TGTGCCAGCAGTTTAGGGAGGAACACTGAAGCTTTCTTT
CASSLGRNTEAFF
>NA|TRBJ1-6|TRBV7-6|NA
TGTGCCAGCAGCTCAACGGGCAGGGTAAACTCACCCCTCCACTTT
CASSSTGRVNSPLHF
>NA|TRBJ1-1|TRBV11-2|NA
TGTGCCAGCAGATTCCCAAACCAGAACACTGAAGCTTTCTTT
CASRFPNQNTEAFF
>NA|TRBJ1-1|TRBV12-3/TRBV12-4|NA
TGTGCCAGCAGTTCCAGGGGAGCCGAAGCTTTCTTT
CASSSRGAEAFF
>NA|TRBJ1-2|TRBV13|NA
TGTGCCAGCAGCTTACAGGGAAGGAATGGCTACACCTTC
CASSLQGRNGYTF
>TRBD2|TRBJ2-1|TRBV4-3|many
TGCGCCAGCAGCCAAGATCCAGCGGGAGGGCCGTCTAATGAGCAGTTCTTC
CASSQDPAGGPSNEQFF
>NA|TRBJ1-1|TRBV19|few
TGTGCCAGTAGATGGGGTGTGAACACTGAAGCTTTCTTT
CASRWGVNTEAFF
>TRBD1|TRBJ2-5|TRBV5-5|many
TGTGCCAGCAGCCAGGGACAGGGAGAAGAGACCCAGTACTTC
CASSQGQGEETQYF